What follows are 3 T cell receptor beta chains derived from one specimen sequenced in a study of T cell repertoires in cytomegalovirus infection (dated by TCRdb to about 2019). The antigens of these receptors remain unknown. The treatment or condition label on this specimen signifies: in vitro stimulation with specific CMV peptide epitopes to enrich CMV-specific T cells. Sequencer: Illumina HiSeq 1500. TCRdb passed the public sequencing reads through fastp at Q25 and MiXCR, retaining productive beta sequences. Each entry merges the rows of one CDR3 protein and shows their most common DNA and genes. This sample lists 800,000 to 950,000 distinct CDR3 sequences; about 31% were detected once. Around 12% of the sample lies in the top ten. Sequencing was performed on cultured CD8+ T cells from PBMCs, taken from culture after CMV antigen stimulation. The origin of the receptors is a human donor in good health (CMV status not recorded). Some clones in this sample may be carry-over from other donors' samples.

About this clonotype itself: An end of the junction does not agree with germline; a read error may underlie this. The rearrangement uses TRBV7-7 and TRBJ2-5; 10 positions agree with TRBD1. Germline V gene lookup returns CDR1 SSHAT and CDR2 FNYEAQ (reference sequence). The CDR3 consists of 15 residues. The CDR3 protein is CASSLTGGEGETQYF. Here the CDR3 DNA reads TGTGCTAGCAGCCTGACAGGGGGCGAAGGAGAGACCCAGTACTTC.

There are many counts of this clonotype. The rearrangement uses TRBV7-2 and TRBJ2-1; the D is unclear. V lost 2 bases and J lost 4, with 12 bases in between. This CDR3 is built from 15 residues. The V gene's germline CDR1 is SGHTA and CDR2 FQGNSA. The CDR3 DNA reads TGTGCCAGCAGCTTAATGAGCTACGAATACAATGAGCAGTTCTTC. Translation gives CASSLMSYEYNEQFF.

This clonotype was seen many times. The V call is TRBV7-8, the J call TRBJ2-3; D is unresolved. Germline V gene lookup returns CDR1 SGHVS and CDR2 FQNEAQ. Trimming took off 1 base at V and 5 bases at J, with 4 bases between the two ends. The CDR3 loop spans 12 amino acids. DNA of the CDR3: TGTGCCAGCAGCTTAGGAAAAGATACGCAGTATTTT. Its translation: CASSLGKDTQYF.